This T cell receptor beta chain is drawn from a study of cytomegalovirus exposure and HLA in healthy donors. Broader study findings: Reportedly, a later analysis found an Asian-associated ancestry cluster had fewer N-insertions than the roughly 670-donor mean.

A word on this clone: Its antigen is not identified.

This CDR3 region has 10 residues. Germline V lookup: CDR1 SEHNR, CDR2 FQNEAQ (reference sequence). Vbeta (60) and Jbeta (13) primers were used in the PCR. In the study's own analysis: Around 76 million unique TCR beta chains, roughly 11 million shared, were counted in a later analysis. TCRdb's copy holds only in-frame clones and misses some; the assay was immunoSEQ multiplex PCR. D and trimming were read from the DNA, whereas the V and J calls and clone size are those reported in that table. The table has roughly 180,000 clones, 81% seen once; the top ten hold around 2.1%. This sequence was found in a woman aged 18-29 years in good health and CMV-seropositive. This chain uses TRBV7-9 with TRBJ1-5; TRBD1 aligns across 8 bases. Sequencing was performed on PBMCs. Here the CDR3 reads CSTGGQPQHF. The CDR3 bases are TGTTCCACAGGGGGGCAGCCCCAGCATTTT.